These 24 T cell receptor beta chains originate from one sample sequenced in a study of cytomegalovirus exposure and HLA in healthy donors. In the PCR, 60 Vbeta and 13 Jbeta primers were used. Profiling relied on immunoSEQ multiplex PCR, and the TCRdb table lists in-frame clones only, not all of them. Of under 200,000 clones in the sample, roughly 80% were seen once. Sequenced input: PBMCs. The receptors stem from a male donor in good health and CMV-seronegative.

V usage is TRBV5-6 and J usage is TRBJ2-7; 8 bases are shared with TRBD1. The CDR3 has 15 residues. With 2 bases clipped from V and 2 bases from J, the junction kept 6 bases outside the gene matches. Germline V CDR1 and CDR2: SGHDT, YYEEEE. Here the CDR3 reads CASSFSDRGAYEQYF. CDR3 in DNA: TGTGCCAGCAGCTTTTCCGACAGGGGAGCCTACGAGCAGTACTTC.

The CDR3 sequence is CASSLLGAGGNTEAFF. The DNA for the CDR3 is TGCGCCAGCAGCTTGTTGGGGGCAGGGGGGAACACTGAAGCTTTCTTT. V is TRBV5-1 and J is TRBJ1-1; 7 positions match TRBD1. Per germline, CDR1 SGHRS and CDR2 YFSETQ. The ends lost 1 base at V and 1 base at J; junction bases unmatched: 7. The CDR3 length is 16 residues.

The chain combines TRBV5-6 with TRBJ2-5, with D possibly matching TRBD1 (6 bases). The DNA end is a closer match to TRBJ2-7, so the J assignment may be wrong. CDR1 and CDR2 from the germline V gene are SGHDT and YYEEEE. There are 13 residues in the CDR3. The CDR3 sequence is CASSFTGSYEQYF. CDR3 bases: TGTGCCAGCAGCTTTACAGGGTCCTACGAGCAGTACTTC.

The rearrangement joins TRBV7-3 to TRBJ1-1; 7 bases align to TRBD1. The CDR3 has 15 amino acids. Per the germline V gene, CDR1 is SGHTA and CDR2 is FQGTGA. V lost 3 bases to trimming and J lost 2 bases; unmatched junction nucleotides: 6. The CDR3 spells CASSFSGTDNTEAFF. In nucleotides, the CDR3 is TGTGCCAGCAGCTTTTCCGGGACAGACAACACTGAAGCTTTCTTT. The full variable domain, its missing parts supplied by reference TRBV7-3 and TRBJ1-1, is GAGVSQTPSNKVTEKGKYVELRCDPISGHTALYWYRQSLGQGPEFLIYFQGTGAADDSGLPNDRFFAVRPEGSVSTLKIQRTERGDSAVYLCASSFSGTDNTEAFFGQGTRLTVV.

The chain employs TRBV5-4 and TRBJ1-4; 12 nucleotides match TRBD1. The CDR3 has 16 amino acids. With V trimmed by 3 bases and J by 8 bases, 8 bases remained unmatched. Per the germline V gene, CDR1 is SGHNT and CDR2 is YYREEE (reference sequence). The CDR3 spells CASSSGTGGAYEKLFF. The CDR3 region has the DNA TGTGCCAGCAGCTCCGGGACAGGGGGCGCTTACGAAAAACTGTTTTTT.

CDR3 sequence reads: CATAPDGGTQYF. The CDR3 DNA follows: TGTGCCACAGCCCCCGACGGAGGGACCCAGTACTTC. The J gene is TRBJ2-5, the V gene TRBV19, with D perhaps matching TRBD2 (5 bases). CDR3 length: 12 residues. Trimming stripped 10 bases from V and 7 bases from J, with 16 bases between. Germline loops: CDR1 LNHDA, CDR2 SQIVND (reference sequence).

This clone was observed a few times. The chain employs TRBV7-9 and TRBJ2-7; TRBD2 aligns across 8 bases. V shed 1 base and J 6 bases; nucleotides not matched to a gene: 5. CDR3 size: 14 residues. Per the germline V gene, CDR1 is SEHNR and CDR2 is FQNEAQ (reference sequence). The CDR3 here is CASSLGVRGGEQYF. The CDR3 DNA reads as TGTGCCAGCAGCTTAGGTGTTCGGGGGGGCGAGCAGTACTTC.

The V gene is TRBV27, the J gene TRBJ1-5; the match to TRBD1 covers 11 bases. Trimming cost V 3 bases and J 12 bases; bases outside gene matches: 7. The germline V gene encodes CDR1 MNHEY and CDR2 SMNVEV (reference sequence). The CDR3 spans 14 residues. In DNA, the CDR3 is TGTGCCAGCAGTTTGGACAGGGGGCGAGGGATCCAGCATTTT. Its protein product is CASSLDRGRGIQHF.

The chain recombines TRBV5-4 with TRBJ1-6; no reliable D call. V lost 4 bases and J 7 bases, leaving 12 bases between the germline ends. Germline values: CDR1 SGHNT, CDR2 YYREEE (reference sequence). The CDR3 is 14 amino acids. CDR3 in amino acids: CASSLSGTNSPLHF. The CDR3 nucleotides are TGTGCCAGCAGCCTCAGTGGTACGAATTCACCCCTCCACTTT.

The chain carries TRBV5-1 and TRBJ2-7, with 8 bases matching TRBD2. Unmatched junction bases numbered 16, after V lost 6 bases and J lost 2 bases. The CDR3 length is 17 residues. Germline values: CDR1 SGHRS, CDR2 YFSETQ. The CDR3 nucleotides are TGCGCCAGCACTCAAGGTGGGACTAGTGTCTTCCCCTACGAGCAGTACTTC. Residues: CASTQGGTSVFPYEQYF.

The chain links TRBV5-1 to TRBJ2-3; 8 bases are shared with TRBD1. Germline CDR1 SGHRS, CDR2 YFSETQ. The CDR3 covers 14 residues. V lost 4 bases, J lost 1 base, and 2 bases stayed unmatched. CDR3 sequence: CASSPDRGTDTQYF. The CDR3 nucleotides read TGCGCCAGCAGCCCGGACAGGGGCACAGATACGCAGTATTTT.

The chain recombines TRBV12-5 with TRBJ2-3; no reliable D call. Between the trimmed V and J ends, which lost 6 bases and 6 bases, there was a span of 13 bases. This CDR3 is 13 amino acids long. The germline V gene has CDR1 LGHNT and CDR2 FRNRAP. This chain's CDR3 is CASGRNLGDTQYF. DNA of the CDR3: TGTGCTAGTGGCCGCAATCTCGGGGATACGCAGTATTTT.

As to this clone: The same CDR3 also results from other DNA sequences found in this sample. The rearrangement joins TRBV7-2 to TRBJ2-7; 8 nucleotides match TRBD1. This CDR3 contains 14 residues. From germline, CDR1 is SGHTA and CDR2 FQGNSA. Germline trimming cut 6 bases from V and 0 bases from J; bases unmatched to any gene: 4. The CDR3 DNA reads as TGTGCCAGCAGTGGACAGGGATACTCCTACGAGCAGTACTTC. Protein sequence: CASSGQGYSYEQYF.

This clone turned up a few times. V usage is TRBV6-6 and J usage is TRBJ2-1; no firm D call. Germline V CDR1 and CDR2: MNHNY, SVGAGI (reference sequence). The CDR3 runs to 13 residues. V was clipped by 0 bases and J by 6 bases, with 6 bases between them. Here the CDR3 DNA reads TGTGCCAGCAGTTACTCGACTCGCAATGAGCAGTTCTTC. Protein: CASSYSTRNEQFF.

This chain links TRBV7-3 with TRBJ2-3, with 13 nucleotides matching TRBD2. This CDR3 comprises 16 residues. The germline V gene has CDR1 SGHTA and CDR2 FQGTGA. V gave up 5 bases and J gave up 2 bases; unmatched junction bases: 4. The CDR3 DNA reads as TGTGCCAGCAGCCTGGGACTAGCGGGACCCACAGATACGCAGTATTTT. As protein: CASSLGLAGPTDTQYF.

For the CDR3, the DNA is TGTGCCAGCAGTGAAGTTATGGGGGGGGCAGATACGCAGTATTTT. As protein: CASSEVMGGADTQYF. This chain uses TRBV6-1 with TRBJ2-3; TRBD2 agrees at 7 bases. V lost 1 base to trimming and J lost 4 bases; unmatched junction nucleotides: 5. Germline V gene lookup returns CDR1 MNHNS and CDR2 SASEGT. This CDR3 contains 15 residues.

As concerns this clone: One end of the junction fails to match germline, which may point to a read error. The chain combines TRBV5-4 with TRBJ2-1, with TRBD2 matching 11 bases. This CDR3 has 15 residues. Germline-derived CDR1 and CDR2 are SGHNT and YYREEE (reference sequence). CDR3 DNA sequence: TGTGCCAGCAGATTGGGACTAGCGGATAACAATGAGCAGTTCTTC. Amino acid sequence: CASRLGLADNNEQFF.

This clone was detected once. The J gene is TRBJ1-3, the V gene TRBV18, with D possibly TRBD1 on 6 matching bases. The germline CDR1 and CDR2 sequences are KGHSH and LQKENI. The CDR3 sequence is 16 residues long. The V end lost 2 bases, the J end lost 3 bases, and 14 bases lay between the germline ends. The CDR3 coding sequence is TGTGCCAGCTCACCATCCGGGCCAGGGGATGGAAACACCATATATTTT. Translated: CASSPSGPGDGNTIYF.

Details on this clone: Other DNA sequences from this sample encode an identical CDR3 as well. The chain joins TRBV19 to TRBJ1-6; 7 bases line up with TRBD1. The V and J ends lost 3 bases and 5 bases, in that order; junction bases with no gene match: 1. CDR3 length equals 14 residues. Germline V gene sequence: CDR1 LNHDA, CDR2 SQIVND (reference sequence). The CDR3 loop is CASSIGTDNSPLHF. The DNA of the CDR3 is TGTGCCAGTAGTATCGGGACAGATAATTCACCCCTCCACTTT.

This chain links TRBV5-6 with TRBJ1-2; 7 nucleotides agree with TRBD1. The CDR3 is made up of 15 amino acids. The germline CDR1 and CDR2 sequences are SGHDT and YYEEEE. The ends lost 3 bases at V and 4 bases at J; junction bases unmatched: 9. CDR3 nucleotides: TGTGCCAGCAGCTACGGGACAGCCCCGCGCTATGGCTACACCTTC. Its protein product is CASSYGTAPRYGYTF.

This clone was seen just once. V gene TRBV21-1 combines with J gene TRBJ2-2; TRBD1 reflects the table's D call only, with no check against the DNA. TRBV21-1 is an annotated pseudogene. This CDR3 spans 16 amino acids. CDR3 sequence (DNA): TGTGCCAGCAGCAAATTGGGGAAGGGGCGGACCGGGGAGCTGTTTTTT. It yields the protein CASSKLGKGRTGELFF.

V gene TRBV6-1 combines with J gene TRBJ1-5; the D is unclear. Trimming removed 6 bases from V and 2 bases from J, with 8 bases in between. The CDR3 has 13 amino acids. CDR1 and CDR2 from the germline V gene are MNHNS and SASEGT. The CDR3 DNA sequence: TGTGCCAGCAGGCAGTTGGGCAATCAGCCCCAGCATTTT. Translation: CASRQLGNQPQHF.

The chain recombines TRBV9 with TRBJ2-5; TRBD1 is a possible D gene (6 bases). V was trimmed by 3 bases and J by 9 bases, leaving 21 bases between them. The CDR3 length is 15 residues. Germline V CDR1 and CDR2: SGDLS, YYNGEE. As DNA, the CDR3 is TGTGCCAGCAGCGGGGGGACGGAAAGGGGGACGGCCCAGTACTTC. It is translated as CASSGGTERGTAQYF. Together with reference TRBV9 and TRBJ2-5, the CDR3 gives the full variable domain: DSGVTQTPKHLITATGQRVTLRCSPRSGDLSVYWYQQSLDQGLQFLIQYYNGEERAKGNILERFSAQQFPDLHSELNLSSLELGDSALYFCASSGGTERGTAQYFGPGTRLLVL.

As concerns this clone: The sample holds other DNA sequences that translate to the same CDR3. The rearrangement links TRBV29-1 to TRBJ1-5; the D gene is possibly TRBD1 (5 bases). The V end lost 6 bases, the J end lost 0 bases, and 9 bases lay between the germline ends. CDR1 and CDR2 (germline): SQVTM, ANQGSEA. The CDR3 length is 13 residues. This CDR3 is CSVSRDSNQPQHF. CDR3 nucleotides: TGCAGCGTAAGCAGGGATAGCAATCAGCCCCAGCATTTT.